The T cell receptor beta chain under discussion was sequenced for a study of blood T cell repertoires in COVID-19. About the study: Spain, Italy and the United States supplied samples that represented acute and convalescent COVID-19. T cells, B-cell-depleted T cells, or PBMCs supplied cDNA or gDNA.

The repertoire was sequenced with immunoSEQ multiplex PCR; TCRdb's copy has only in-frame clones and lacks some. This sample has about 360,000 clones, with over 65% found just once. The clonotype comes from a human donor with acute or convalescent COVID-19. The donor label of this sample is uncertain. Specimen: peripheral blood.

The CDR3 DNA follows: TGTGCCAGCACCCGGGGTAGGGGAGGACATCAGCCCCAGCATTTT. Protein product: CASTRGRGGHQPQHF. This chain connects TRBV28 to TRBJ1-5; D is perhaps TRBD1 (5 bases). V lost 7 bases, J lost 5 bases, and 18 bases lay in between. This CDR3 comprises 15 residues. CDR1 MDHEN and CDR2 SYDVKM come from the germline V gene.